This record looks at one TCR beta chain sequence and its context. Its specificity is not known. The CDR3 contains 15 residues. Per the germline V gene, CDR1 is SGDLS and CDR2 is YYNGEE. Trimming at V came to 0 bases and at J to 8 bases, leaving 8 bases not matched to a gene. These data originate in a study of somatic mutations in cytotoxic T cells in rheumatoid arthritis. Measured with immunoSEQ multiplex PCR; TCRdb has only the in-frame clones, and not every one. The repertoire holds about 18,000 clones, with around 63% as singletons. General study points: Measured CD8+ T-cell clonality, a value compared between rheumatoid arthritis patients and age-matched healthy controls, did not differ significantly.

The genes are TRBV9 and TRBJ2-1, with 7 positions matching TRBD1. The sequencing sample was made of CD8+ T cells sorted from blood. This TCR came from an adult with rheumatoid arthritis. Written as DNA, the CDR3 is TGTGCCAGCAGCGTAGGAGGGACAGACAACGATGAGCAGTTCTTC. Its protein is CASSVGGTDNDEQFF.